This TCR beta chain is from a study of T cell changes during pregnancy in multiple sclerosis. Trimming removed 8 bases from V and 5 bases from J, with 7 bases in between. CDR1 is DFQATT, CDR2 SNEGSKA, per germline (reference sequence). The CDR3 is 10 amino acids. Sequencing was performed with immunoSEQ multiplex PCR; in TCRdb, only in-frame clones are kept and a portion is missing. The table lists approximately 110,000 clones, 91% of them singletons, with about 3% in the top ten. Source: peripheral blood, taken after pregnancy. The clonotype originates from a female donor with multiple sclerosis, enrolled in a pregnancy study. The rearrangement joins TRBV20-1 to TRBJ1-3; D gene ambiguous. CDR3 amino acids: CSPFRNTIYF. Written as DNA, the CDR3 is TGCAGTCCCTTTAGAAACACCATATATTTT.